The T cell receptor (beta chain) described here comes from a study of blood T cell repertoires in COVID-19. The overall study: Acute-phase and convalescent COVID-19 samples originated in the United States, Italy and Spain.

A word on this clone: Other DNA sequences in the same sample also yield this CDR3.

The CDR3 has 15 amino acids. Germline V gene sequence: CDR1 MDHEN, CDR2 SYDVKM. The germline V and J ends were trimmed by 2 bases and 1 base, with 11 bases remaining between them. As originally analysed: The authors estimated nucleated cell counts from reference gene primer amplification. Assay used: immunoSEQ multiplex PCR; TCRdb lists only in-frame clones, some missing. V, J and clone size are taken as reported in that table, and D and trimming were inferred from the DNA itself. The sample records just over 250,000 clones, roughly 86% being singletons. This chain joins TRBV28 and TRBJ1-2; weak D call: TRBD1 (6 bases). The sample comprised peripheral blood. The receptor was isolated from a woman between 45 and 60 years old with acute or convalescent COVID-19. CDR3 protein: CASSLGGARNYGYTF. The CDR3 nucleotides read TGTGCCAGCAGTTTAGGGGGGGCGCGTAACTATGGCTACACCTTC.